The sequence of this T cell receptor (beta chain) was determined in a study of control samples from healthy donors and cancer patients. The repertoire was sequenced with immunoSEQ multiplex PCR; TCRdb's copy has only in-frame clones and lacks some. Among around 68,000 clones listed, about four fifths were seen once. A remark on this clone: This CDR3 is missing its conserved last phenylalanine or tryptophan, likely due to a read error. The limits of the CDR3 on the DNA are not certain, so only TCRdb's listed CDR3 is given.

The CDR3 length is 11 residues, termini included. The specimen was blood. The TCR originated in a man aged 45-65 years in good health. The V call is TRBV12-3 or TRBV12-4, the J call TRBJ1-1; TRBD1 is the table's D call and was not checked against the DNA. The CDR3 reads CASSLRGHPLI.